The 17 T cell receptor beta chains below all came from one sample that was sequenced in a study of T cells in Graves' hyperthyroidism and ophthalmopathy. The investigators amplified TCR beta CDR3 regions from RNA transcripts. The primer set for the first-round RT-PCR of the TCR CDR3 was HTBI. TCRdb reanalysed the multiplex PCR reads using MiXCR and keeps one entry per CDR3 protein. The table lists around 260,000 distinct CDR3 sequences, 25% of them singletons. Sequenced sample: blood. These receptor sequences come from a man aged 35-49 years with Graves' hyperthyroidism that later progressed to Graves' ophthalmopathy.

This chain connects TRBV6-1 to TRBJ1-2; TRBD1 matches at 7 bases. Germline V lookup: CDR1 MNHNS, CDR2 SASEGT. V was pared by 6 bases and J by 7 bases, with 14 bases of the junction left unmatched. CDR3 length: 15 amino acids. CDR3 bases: TGTGCCAGCAGGAAGGGACAGCCCGCCACCTTTGGCTACACCTTC. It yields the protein CASRKGQPATFGYTF.

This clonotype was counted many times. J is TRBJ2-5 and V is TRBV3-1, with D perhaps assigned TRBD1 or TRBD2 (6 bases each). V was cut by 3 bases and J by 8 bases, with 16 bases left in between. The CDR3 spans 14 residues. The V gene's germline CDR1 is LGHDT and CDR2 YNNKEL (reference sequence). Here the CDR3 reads CASSQGGSQGTQYF. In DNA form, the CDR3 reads TGTGCCAGCAGCCAGGGGGGCTCCCAGGGTACCCAGTACTTC.

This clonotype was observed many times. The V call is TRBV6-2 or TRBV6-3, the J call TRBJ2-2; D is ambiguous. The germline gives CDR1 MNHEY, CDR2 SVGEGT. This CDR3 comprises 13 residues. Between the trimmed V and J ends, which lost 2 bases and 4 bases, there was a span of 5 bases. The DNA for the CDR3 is TGTGCCAGCAGTTACCAGAGCACCGGGGAGCTGTTTTTT. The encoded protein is CASSYQSTGELFF.

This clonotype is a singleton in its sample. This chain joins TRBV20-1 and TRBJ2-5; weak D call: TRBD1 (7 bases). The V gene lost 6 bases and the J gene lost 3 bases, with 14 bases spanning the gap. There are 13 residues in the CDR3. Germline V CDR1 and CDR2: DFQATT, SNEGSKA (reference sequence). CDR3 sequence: CSALSRGEETQYF. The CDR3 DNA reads TGCAGTGCCCTATCCAGGGGGGAAGAGACCCAGTACTTC.

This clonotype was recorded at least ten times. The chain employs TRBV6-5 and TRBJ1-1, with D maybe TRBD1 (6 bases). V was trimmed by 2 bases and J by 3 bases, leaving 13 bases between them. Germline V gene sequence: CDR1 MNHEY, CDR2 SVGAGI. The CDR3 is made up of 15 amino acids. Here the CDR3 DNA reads TGTGCCAGCAGTTACAGTCAAAGGGGGGACACTGAAGCTTTCTTT. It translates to CASSYSQRGDTEAFF.

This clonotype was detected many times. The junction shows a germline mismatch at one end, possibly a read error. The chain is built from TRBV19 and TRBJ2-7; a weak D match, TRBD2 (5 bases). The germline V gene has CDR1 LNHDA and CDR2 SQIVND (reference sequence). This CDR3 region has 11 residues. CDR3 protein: CASSVEGEQYF. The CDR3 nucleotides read TGTGCCAGTAGTGTAGAGGGCGAGCAGTACTTC.

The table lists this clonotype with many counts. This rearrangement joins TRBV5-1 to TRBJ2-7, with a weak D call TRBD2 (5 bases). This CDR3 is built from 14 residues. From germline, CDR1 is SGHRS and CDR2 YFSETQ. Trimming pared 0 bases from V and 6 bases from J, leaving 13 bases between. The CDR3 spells CASSLVQDLGEQYF. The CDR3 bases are TGCGCCAGCAGCTTGGTTCAGGACTTGGGCGAGCAGTACTTC.

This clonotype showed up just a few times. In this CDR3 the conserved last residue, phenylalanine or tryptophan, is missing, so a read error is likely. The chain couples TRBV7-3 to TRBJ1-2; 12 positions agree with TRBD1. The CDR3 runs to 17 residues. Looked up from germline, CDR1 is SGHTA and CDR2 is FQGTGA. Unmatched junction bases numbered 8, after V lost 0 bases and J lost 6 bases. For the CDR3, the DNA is TGTGCCAGCAGCTTAACTATTGGGGACAGGGGGCGGAATGGCTACACCTCC. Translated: CASSLTIGDRGRNGYTS.

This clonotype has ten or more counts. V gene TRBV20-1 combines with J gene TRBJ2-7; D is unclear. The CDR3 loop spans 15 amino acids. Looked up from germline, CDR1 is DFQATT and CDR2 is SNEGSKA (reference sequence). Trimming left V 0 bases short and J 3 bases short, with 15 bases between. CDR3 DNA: TGCAGTGCTAGAGATGTGTCCAGCTCCGACTACGAGCAGTACTTC. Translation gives CSARDVSSSDYEQYF.

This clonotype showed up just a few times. The CDR3 sequence: CASRPDRESYNEQFF. The CDR3 DNA reads as TGTGCCAGCAGACCCGACAGAGAAAGCTACAATGAGCAGTTCTTC. The chain recombines TRBV6-1 with TRBJ2-1; D possibly corresponds to TRBD1 (5 bases). Germline assignment: CDR1 MNHNS and CDR2 SASEGT. CDR3 length: 15 amino acids. V lost 6 bases, J lost 3 bases, and 15 bases lay in between.

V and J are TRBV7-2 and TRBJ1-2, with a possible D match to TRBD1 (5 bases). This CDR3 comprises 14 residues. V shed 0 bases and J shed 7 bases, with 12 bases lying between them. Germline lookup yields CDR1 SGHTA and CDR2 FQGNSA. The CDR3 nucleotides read TGTGCCAGCAGCTTAGCAGGGGCCCGAAGTGGCTACACCTTC. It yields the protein CASSLAGARSGYTF.

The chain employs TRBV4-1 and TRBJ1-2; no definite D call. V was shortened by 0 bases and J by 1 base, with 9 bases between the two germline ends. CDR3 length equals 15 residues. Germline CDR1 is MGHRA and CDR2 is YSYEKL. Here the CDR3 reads CASSQETASNYGYTF. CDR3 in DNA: TGCGCCAGCAGCCAAGAAACTGCCAGTAACTATGGCTACACCTTC.

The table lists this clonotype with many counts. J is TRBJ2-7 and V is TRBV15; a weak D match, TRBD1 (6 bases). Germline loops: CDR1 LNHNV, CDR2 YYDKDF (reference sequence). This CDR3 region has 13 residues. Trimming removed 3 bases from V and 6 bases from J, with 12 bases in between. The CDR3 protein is CATSRDRKIEQYF. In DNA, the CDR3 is TGTGCCACCAGCAGGGACAGAAAAATCGAGCAGTACTTC.

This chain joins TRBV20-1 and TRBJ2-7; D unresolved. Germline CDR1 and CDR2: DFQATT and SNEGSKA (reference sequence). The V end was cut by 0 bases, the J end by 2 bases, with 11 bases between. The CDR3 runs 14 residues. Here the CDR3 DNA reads TGCAGTGCTAGAGATATCGGCAAGACCTACGAGCAGTACTTC. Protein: CSARDIGKTYEQYF.

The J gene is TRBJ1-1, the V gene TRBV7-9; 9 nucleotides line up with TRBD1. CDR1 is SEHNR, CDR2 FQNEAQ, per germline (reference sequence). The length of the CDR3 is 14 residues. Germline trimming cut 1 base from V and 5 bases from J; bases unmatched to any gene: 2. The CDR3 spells CASSLVGQGTEAFF. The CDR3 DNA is TGTGCCAGCAGCTTAGTGGGACAGGGTACTGAAGCTTTCTTT.

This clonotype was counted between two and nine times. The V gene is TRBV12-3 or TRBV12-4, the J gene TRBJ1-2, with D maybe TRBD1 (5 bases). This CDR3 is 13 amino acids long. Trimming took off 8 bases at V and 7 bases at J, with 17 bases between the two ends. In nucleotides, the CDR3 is TGTGCCAGCCTTCAGGCCCTGACAGTTGGCTACACCTTC. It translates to CASLQALTVGYTF.

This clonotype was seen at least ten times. The CDR3 here is CASSSDRLSYNEQFF. The CDR3 DNA reads TGTGCCAGCAGCTCTGACAGACTCTCCTACAATGAGCAGTTCTTC. The rearrangement joins TRBV7-8 to TRBJ2-1; tentative D call: TRBD1 (5 bases). The CDR3 loop spans 15 amino acids. Trimming took 4 bases from V and 0 from J, leaving 10 bases between them. Germline assignment: CDR1 SGHVS and CDR2 FQNEAQ.